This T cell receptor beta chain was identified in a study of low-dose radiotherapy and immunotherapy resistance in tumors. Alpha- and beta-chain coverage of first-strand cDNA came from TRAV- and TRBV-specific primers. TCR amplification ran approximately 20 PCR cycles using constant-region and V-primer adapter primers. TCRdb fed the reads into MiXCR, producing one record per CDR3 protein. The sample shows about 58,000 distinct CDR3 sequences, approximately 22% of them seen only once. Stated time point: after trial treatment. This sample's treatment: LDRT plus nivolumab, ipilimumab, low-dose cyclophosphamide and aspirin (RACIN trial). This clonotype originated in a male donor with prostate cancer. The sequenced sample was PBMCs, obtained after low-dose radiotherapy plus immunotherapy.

This chain's CDR3 is CASSRNEKLFF. For the CDR3, the DNA is TGTGCCAGCAGCCGTAATGAAAAACTGTTTTTT. The rearrangement uses TRBV28 and TRBJ1-4; D unresolved. Trimming removed 6 bases at V and 4 bases at J, with 3 bases between. The germline gives CDR1 MDHEN, CDR2 SYDVKM. The CDR3 covers 11 residues.